These 8 T cell receptor beta chains share one sample of origin, sequenced in a study of radiation and T cells in renal cell carcinoma. Here immunoSEQ multiplex PCR was the method, and the copy in TCRdb shows in-frame clones only, minus some. The profile shows 15,000 to 20,000 clones, roughly 50% of them singletons. Treatment described: 15 Gy SBRT to primary tumor, nephrectomy 4 weeks later. The sequenced sample was tumor tissue, obtained from a patient whose treatment included radiotherapy and nephrectomy. Receptors were obtained from a woman aged 55-70 years with renal cell carcinoma.

Concerning this clone itself: The sample has other DNA sequences that encode this CDR3 too. The rearrangement uses TRBV27 and TRBJ2-1; 9 bases are a match to TRBD1. Germline V CDR1 and CDR2: MNHEY, SMNVEV (reference sequence). CDR3 length: 17 residues. V lost 4 bases, J lost 0 bases, and 7 bases stayed unmatched. In nucleotides, the CDR3 is TGTGCCAGCAGTTCTAGGACAGGGGCTAGCTCCTACAATGAGCAGTTCTTC. This translates into CASSSRTGASSYNEQFF.

V is TRBV5-1 and J is TRBJ2-5, with D hard to call. V was clipped by 0 bases and J by 4 bases, with 7 bases between them. The CDR3 loop spans 13 amino acids. Germline CDR1 and CDR2: SGHRS and YFSETQ. The CDR3 is CASSLDTAETQYF. CDR3 nucleotides: TGCGCCAGCAGCTTGGACACTGCAGAGACCCAGTACTTC.

This chain links TRBV7-2 with TRBJ1-2; D gene unclear. V was clipped by 5 bases and J by 0 bases, with 16 bases between them. The CDR3 is 16 residues long. The germline gives CDR1 SGHTA, CDR2 FQGNSA. CDR3 amino acids: CASSPQRAGPNYGYTF. CDR3 in DNA: TGTGCCAGCAGCCCTCAAAGGGCGGGCCCTAACTATGGCTACACCTTC.

The chain recombines TRBV6-6 with TRBJ1-2, with TRBD1 matching 11 bases. V shed 6 bases, J shed 6 bases, and the junction held 3 bases outside the gene matches. The CDR3 has 13 amino acids. Germline V lookup: CDR1 MNHNY, CDR2 SVGAGI (reference sequence). The CDR3 sequence: CASRGQGADGYTF. CDR3 coding DNA: TGTGCCAGCAGAGGACAGGGGGCGGATGGCTACACCTTC.

The chain uses TRBV6-1 and TRBJ1-2, with 11 bases identical to TRBD1. This CDR3 has 16 residues. From germline, CDR1 is MNHNS and CDR2 SASEGT. V lost 1 base and J lost 7; bases outside the gene matches: 8. CDR3 loop: CASSEGTGGGGPGYTF. The CDR3 DNA follows: TGTGCCAGCAGTGAAGGGACAGGGGGCGGAGGTCCTGGCTACACCTTC.

The J gene is TRBJ2-3, the V gene TRBV5-1; possible D gene TRBD2, 6 bases. This CDR3 is built from 15 residues. V was cut by 0 bases and J by 2 bases, with 10 bases left in between. Germline V gives CDR1 SGHRS, CDR2 YFSETQ. CDR3 amino acids: CASSLESSDTDTQYF. In DNA, the CDR3 is TGCGCCAGCAGCTTGGAGTCTAGCGACACAGATACGCAGTATTTT.

The chain has TRBV5-4 and TRBJ2-7, with TRBD2 identical over 10 bases. V lost 3 bases and J lost 3; bases outside the gene matches: 12. The CDR3 sequence is 17 residues long. From germline, CDR1 is SGHNT and CDR2 YYREEE (reference sequence). This CDR3 reads CASSWASGSQFHYEQYF. Written as DNA, the CDR3 is TGTGCCAGCAGCTGGGCTAGCGGGAGTCAGTTTCACTACGAGCAGTACTTC.

The CDR3 region has the DNA TGCGCCAGCAGCCCCCGGACTAGCTTGAACACCGGGGAGCTGTTTTTT. Encoded protein: CASSPRTSLNTGELFF. This chain connects TRBV5-1 to TRBJ2-2, with 8 bases that match TRBD2. Germline CDR1 SGHRS, CDR2 YFSETQ. The CDR3 covers 16 residues. The junction had 6 bases not matched to a gene; V was cut back by 4 bases and J by 1 base.